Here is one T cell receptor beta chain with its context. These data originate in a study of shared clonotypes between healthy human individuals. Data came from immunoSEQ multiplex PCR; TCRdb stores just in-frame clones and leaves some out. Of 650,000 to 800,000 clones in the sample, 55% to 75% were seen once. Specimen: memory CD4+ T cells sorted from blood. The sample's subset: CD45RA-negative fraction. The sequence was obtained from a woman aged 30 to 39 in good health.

CDR3: CASRRGLAGTQETQYF. The CDR3 nucleotides are TGTGCCAGCAGGAGAGGACTAGCGGGCACCCAAGAGACCCAGTACTTC. This sequence joins TRBV2 and TRBJ2-5; TRBD2 aligns across 11 bases. In germline, CDR1 is SNHLY, CDR2 FYNNEI. The CDR3 has 16 residues. V gave up 6 bases and J gave up 1 base; unmatched junction bases: 7.